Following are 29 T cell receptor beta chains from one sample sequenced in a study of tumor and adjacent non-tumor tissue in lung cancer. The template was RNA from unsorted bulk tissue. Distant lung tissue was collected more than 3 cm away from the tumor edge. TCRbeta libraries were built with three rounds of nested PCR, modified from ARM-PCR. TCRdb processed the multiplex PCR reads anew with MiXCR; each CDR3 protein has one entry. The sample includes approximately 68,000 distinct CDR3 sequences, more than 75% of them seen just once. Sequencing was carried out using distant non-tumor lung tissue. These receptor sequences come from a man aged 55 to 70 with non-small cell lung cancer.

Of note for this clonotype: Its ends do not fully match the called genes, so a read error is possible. CDR3 in amino acids: CASSPGQSGRANVLIF. The CDR3 nucleotides are TGCGCCAGCAGTCCGGGACAGTCAGGTAGGGCCAATGTCCTGATTTTC. This sequence joins TRBV10-1 and TRBJ2-6; 7 nucleotides align to TRBD1. The CDR3 covers 16 residues. Per the germline V gene, CDR1 is WNHNN and CDR2 is SYGVQD (reference sequence).

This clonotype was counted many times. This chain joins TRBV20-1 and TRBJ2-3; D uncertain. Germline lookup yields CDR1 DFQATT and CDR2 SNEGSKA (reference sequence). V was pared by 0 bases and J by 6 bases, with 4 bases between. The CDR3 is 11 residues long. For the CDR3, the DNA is TGCAGTGCTAGAGATCACGATACGCAGTATTTT. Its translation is CSARDHDTQYF.

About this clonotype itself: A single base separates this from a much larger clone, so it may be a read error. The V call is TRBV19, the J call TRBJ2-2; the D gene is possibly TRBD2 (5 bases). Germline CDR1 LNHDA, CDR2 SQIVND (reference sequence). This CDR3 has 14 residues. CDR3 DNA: TGTGTCAGTAGTATCTCTCGGATTCCCGGGGAGCTGCTTTTT. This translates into CVSSISRIPGELLF. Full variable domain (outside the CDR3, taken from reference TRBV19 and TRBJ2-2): DGGITQSPKYLFRKEGQNVTLSCEQNLNHDAMYWYRQDPGQGLRLIYYSQIVNDFQKGDIAEGYSVSREKKESFPLTVTSAQKNPTAFYLCVSSISRIPGELLFGEGSRLTVL.

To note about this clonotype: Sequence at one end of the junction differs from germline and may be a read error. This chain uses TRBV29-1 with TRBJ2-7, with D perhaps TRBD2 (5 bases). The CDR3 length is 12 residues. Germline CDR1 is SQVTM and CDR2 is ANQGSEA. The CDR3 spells CSVEYSVDEQYF. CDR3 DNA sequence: TGTAGCGTTGAGTACAGTGTGGACGAGCAGTACTTC.

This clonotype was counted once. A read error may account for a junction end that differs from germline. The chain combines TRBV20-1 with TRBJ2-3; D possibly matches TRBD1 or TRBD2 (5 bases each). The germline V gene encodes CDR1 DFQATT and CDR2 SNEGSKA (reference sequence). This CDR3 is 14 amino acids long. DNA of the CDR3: TGCAGTACTAGACTCGGCAGGGAGACAGATACGCAGTATTTT. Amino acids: CSTRLGRETDTQYF.

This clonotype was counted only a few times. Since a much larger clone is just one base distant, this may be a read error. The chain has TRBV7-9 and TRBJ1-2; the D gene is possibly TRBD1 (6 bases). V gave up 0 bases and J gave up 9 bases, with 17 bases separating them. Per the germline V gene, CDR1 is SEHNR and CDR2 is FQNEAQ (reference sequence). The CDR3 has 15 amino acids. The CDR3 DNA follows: TGTGCCAGCAGCTTAGCGCACCCGGACCAGGGGAGCTACACCTTC. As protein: CASSLAHPDQGSYTF.

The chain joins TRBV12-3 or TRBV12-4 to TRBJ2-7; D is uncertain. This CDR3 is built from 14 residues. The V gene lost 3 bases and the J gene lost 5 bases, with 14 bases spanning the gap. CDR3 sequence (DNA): TGTGCCAGCAGTTTTCTTGGGTGCTTCAACGAGCAGTACTTC. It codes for CASSFLGCFNEQYF.

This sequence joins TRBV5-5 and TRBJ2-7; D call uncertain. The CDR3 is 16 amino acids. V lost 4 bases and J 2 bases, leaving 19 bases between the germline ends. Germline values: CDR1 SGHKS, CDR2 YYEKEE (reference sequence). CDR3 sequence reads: CASSKNPELTTYEQYF. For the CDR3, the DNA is TGTGCCAGCAGCAAAAATCCGGAACTAACTACCTACGAGCAGTACTTC.

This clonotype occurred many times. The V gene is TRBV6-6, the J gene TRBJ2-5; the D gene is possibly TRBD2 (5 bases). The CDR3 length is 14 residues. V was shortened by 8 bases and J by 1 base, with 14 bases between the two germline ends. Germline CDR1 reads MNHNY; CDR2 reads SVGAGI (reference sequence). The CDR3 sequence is CASASRRPQETQYF. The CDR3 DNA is TGTGCCAGCGCATCCAGGAGGCCCCAAGAGACCCAGTACTTC.

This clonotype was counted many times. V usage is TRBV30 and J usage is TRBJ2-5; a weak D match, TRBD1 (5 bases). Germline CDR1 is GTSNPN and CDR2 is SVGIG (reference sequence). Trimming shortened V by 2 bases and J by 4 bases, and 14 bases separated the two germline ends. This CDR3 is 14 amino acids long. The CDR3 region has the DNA TGTGCCTGGAGTCACAGGTCAGGGCGAGAGACCCAGTACTTC. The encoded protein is CAWSHRSGRETQYF.

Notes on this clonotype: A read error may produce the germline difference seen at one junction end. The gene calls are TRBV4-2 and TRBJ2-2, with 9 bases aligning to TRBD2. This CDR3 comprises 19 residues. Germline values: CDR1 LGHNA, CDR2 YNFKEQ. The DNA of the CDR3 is TGTGCCAGCAGTCCGTCGGATCAGGCTAGCGGGACCAACACCGGGGAGCTGTTATTT. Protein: CASSPSDQASGTNTGELLF.

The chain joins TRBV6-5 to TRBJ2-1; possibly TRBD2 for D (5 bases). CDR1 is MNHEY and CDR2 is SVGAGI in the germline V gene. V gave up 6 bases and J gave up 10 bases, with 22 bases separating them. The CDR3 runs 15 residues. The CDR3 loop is CASRQDWNVYGEQFF. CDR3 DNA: TGTGCCAGCAGGCAGGACTGGAACGTTTATGGGGAGCAGTTCTTC.

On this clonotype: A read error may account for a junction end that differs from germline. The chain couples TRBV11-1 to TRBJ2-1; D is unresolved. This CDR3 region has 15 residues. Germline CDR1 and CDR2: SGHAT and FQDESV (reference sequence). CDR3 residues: CASSFDAHSTNEQFF. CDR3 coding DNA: TGTGCTAGCAGCTTCGACGCCCATAGCACCAATGAGCAGTTCTTC.

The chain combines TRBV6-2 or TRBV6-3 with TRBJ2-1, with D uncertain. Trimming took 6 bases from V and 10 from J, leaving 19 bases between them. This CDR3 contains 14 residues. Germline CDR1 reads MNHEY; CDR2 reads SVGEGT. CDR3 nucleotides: TGTGCCAGCAGGCCGGATGGGCTCACAAAAGAGCAGTTCTTC. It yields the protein CASRPDGLTKEQFF.

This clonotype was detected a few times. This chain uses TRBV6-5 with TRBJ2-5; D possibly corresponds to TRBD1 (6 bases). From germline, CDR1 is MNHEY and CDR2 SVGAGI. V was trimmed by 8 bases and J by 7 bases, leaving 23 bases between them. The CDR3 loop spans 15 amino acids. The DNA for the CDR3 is TGTGCCAGCGGTCCTAACCCGGGCCTCAGGGGGACCCAGTACTTC. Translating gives CASGPNPGLRGTQYF.

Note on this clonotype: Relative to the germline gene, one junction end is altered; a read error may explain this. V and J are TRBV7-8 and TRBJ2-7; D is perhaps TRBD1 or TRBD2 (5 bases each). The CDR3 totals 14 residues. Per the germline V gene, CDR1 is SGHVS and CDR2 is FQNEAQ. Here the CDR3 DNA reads TGTGTCAGCAGCTTAATAACGGGGACGTACGAGCAGTACTTC. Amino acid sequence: CVSSLITGTYEQYF.

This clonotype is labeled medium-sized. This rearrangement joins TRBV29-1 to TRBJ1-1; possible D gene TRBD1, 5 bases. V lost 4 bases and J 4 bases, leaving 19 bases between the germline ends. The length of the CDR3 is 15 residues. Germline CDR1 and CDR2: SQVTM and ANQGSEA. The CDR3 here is CSVGGGGGVLTEAFF. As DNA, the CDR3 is TGCAGCGTTGGAGGAGGTGGGGGGGTTCTCACTGAAGCTTTCTTT.

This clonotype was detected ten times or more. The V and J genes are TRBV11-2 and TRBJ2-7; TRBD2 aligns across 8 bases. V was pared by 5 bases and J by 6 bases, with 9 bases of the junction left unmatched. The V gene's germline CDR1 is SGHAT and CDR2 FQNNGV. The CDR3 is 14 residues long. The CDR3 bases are TGTGCCAGCAGCGAGGGACTAGTCCTAACCGAGCAGTACTTC. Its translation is CASSEGLVLTEQYF.

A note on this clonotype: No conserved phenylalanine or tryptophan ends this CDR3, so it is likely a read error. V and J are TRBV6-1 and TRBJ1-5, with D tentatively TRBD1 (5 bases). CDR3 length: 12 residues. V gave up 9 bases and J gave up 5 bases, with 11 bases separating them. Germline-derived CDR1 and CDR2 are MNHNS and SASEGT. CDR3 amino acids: CASKGRDQPQHI. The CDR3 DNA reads TGTGCCAGTAAGGGGAGGGATCAGCCCCAGCATATT.

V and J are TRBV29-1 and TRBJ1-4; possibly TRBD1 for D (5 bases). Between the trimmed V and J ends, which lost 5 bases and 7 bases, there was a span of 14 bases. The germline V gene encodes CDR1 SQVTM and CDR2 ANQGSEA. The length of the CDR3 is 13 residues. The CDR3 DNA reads TGCAGCGTTCTCTCGGGGCTCGGTGAAAAACTGTTTTTT. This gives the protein CSVLSGLGEKLFF.

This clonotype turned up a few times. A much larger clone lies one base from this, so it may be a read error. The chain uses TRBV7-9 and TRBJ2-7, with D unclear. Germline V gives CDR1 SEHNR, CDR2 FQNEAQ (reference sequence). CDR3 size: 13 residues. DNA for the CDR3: TGTGTCAGCAGCCCAGGCCCCTCCTACGAGCAGTACTTC. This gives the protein CVSSPGPSYEQYF. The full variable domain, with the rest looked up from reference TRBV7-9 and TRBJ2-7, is DTGVSQNPRHKITKRGQNVTFRCDPISEHNRLYWYRQTLGQGPEFLTYFQNEAQLEKSRLLSDRFSAERPKGSFSTLEIQRTEQGDSAMYLCVSSPGPSYEQYFGPGTRLTVT.

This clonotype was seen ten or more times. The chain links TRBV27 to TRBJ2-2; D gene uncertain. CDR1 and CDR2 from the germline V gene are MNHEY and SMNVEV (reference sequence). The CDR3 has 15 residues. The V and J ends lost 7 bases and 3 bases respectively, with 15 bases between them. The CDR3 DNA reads TGTGCCAGCAACCCCTACGCTGGGGACACCGGGGAGCTGTTTTTT. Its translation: CASNPYAGDTGELFF.

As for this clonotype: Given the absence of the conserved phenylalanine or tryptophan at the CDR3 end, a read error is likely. CDR3 region: CARSSQGLTGNNEQFV. CDR3 sequence (DNA): TGTGCCAGGAGTTCCCAGGGACTAACGGGGAACAATGAGCAGTTCGTC. The chain carries TRBV11-3 and TRBJ2-1, with TRBD2 identical over 7 bases. The CDR3 has 16 residues. Germline loops: CDR1 SGHNT, CDR2 YENEEA. Trimming cost V 9 bases and J 5 bases; bases outside gene matches: 16.

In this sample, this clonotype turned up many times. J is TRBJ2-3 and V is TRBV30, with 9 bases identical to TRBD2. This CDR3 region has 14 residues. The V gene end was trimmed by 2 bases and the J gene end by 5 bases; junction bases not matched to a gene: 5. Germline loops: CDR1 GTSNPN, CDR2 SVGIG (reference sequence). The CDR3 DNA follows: TGTGCCTGGAGTCTCGCGGGAGGGAAAGATACGCAGTATTTT. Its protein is CAWSLAGGKDTQYF. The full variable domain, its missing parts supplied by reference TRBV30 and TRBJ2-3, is SQTIHQWPATLVQPVGSPLSLECTVEGTSNPNLYWYRQAAGRGLQLLFYSVGIGQISSEVPQNLSASRPQDRQFILSSKKLLLSDSGFYLCAWSLAGGKDTQYFGPGTRLTVL.

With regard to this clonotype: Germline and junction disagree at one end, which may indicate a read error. CDR3 sequence (DNA): TGTTCTAGCAGCCCCAGGACTACTAAAGAGACTCAGTACTTC. Protein product: CSSSPRTTKETQYF. The chain couples TRBV11-1 to TRBJ2-5; a weak D match, TRBD2 (6 bases). The CDR3 spans 14 residues. CDR1 is SGHAT, CDR2 FQDESV, per germline (reference sequence). The variable domain in full, completed from reference TRBV11-1 and TRBJ2-5, reads EAEVAQSPRYKITEKSQAVAFWCDPISGHATLYWYRQILGQGPELLVQFQDESVVDDSQLPKDRFSAERLKGVDSTLKIQPAELGDSAMYLCSSSPRTTKETQYFGPGTRLLVL.

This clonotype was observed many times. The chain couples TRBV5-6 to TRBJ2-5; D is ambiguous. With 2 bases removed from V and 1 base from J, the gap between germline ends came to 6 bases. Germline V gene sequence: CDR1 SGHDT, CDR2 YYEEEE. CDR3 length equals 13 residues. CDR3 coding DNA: TGTGCCAGCAGCTTCCGGTTCCAAGAGACCCAGTACTTC. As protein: CASSFRFQETQYF. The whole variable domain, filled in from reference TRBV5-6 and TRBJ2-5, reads DAGVTQSPTHLIKTRGQQVTLRCSPKSGHDTVSWYQQALGQGPQFIFQYYEEEERQRGNFPDRFSGHQFPNYSSELNVNALLLGDSALYLCASSFRFQETQYFGPGTRLLVL.

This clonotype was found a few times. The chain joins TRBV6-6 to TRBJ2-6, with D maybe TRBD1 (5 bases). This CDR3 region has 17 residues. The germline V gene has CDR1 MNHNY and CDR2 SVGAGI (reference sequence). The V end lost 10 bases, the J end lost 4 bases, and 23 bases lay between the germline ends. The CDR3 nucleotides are TGTGCCAACATTATCCGCCCAGGGAATTCAGGGGCCAACGTCCTGACTTTC. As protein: CANIIRPGNSGANVLTF.

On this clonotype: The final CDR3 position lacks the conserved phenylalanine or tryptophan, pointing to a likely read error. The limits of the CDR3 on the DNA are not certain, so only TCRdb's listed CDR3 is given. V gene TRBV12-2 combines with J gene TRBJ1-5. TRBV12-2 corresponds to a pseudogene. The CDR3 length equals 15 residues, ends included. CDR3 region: CASRLVRFGNQPQHS.

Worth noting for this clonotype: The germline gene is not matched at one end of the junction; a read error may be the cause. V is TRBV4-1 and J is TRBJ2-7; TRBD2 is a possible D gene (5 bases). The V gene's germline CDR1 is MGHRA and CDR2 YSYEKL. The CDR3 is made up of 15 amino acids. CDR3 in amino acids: CASSQEHGRVYEQYF. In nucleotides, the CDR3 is TGCGCTAGCAGCCAAGAACATGGGAGAGTCTACGAGCAGTATTTC.